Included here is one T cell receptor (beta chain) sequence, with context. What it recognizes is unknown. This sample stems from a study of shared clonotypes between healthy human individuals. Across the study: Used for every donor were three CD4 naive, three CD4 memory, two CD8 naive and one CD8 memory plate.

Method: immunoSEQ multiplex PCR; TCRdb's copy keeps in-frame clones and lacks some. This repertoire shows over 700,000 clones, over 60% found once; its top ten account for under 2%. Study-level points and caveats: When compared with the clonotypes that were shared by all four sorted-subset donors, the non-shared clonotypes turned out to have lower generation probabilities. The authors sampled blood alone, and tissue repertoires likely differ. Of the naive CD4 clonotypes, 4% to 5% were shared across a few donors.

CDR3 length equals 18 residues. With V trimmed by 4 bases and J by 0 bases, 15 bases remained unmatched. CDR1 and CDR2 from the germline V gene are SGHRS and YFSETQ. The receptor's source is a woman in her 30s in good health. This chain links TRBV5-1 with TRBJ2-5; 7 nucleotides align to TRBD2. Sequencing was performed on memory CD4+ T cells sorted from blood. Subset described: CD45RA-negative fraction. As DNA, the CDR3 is TGCGCCAGCAGCCGGGGGACCCTAGCGGCCGTCTACCAAGAGACCCAGTACTTC. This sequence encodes CASSRGTLAAVYQETQYF.